The 5 T cell receptor beta chains below come from one sample, sequenced in a study of T-cell memory formation after mild COVID-19. Each CDR3 protein is one row after TCRdb ran MiXCR on the 5' RACE reads. Of 130,000 to 150,000 distinct CDR3 sequences listed, under 7% are singletons. Sequenced material: PBMCs or a T cell subset sorted from them (not recorded which). Source of these receptors: an adult woman who had mild COVID-19 (a few samples of this study predate the infection). Cell type and time point are not known.

V gene TRBV20-1 combines with J gene TRBJ1-1; D is perhaps TRBD1 (5 bases). Trimming removed 0 bases from V and 0 bases from J, with 14 bases in between. This CDR3 contains 16 residues. The germline gives CDR1 DFQATT, CDR2 SNEGSKA (reference sequence). The CDR3 region is CSARDSGTAMNTEAFF. CDR3 bases: TGCAGTGCTAGAGATTCTGGGACGGCTATGAACACTGAAGCTTTCTTT.

V is TRBV5-1 and J is TRBJ2-3, with 9 positions matching TRBD1. This CDR3 has 16 amino acids. CDR1 is SGHRS, CDR2 YFSETQ, per germline. J gave up 1 base and V 4 bases, and 7 bases lay outside the gene matches. CDR3 region: CASSPRRTGGTDTQYF. The CDR3 nucleotides are TGCGCCAGCAGCCCCCGGAGGACAGGGGGCACAGATACGCAGTATTTT.

The rearrangement uses TRBV29-1 and TRBJ1-2; weak D call: TRBD1 (5 bases). Germline assignment: CDR1 SQVTM and CDR2 ANQGSEA. The V end was cut by 4 bases, the J end by 6 bases, with 15 bases between. The CDR3 loop spans 13 amino acids. Here the CDR3 reads CSVVSGRQHGYTF. The CDR3, as DNA: TGCAGCGTTGTATCCGGGAGACAGCATGGCTACACCTTC.

There are many counts of this clonotype. The CDR3 loop is CSAGQGNTEAFF. CDR3 bases: TGCAGTGCCGGACAGGGGAACACTGAAGCTTTCTTT. V gene TRBV20-1 combines with J gene TRBJ1-1, with 8 positions matching TRBD1. CDR3 length: 12 residues. Germline CDR1 reads DFQATT; CDR2 reads SNEGSKA (reference sequence). After removal of 6 bases from V and 1 base from J, the junction contained 1 base not matched to a gene.

This clonotype was seen many times. The chain employs TRBV9 and TRBJ2-3; D possibly corresponds to TRBD2 (5 bases). V was cut by 0 bases and J by 3 bases, with 17 bases left in between. The germline V gene has CDR1 SGDLS and CDR2 YYNGEE. The CDR3 is 17 amino acids. CDR3 in DNA: TGTGCCAGCAGCGTAGAAGGTTGGTCAGGCGGGACAGATACGCAGTATTTT. As protein: CASSVEGWSGGTDTQYF. Together with reference TRBV9 and TRBJ2-3, the CDR3 gives the full variable domain: DSGVTQTPKHLITATGQRVTLRCSPRSGDLSVYWYQQSLDQGLQFLIQYYNGEERAKGNILERFSAQQFPDLHSELNLSSLELGDSALYFCASSVEGWSGGTDTQYFGPGTRLTVL.